The source of this T cell receptor beta chain is a study of T cells in Graves' hyperthyroidism and ophthalmopathy. The patients, who ranged from 18 to 65 in age, presented with newly diagnosed hyperthyroidism lasting under 2 months. V lost 3 bases, J lost 4 bases, and 16 bases lay in between. In germline, CDR1 is MNHNS, CDR2 SASEGT. The CDR3 spans 15 residues. RNA transcripts gave rise to amplified TCR beta CDR3 regions. The HTBI primer set was used in a first-round RT-PCR of the TCR CDR3. One entry per CDR3 protein, called by TCRdb with MiXCR from the multiplex PCR reads. The sample records approximately 640,000 distinct CDR3 sequences, around 16% being singletons. This clonotype was found many times. The antigen is undetermined. Study results and limitations: Most thyroid clonotypes that were expanded above 0.001 also turned up in blood.

Material for sequencing was blood. V usage is TRBV6-1 and J usage is TRBJ2-7; a possible D gene is TRBD2 (5 bases). The TCR sequence derives from a man aged 50 to 60 with Graves' hyperthyroidism. The chain's CDR3 is CASSDDGNWAYEQYF. The CDR3 DNA reads TGTGCCAGCAGTGACGACGGGAATTGGGCATACGAGCAGTACTTC.